This T cell receptor beta chain was profiled in a study of blood T cell repertoires in COVID-19. Whole-study context: Italy, Spain and the United States were the sources of the convalescent and acute COVID-19 samples. Sources were T cells, B-cell-depleted T cells, or PBMCs; the material itself was cDNA or gDNA.

V gave up 4 bases and J gave up 3 bases, with 14 bases separating them. The CDR3 totals 15 residues. The germline CDR1 and CDR2 sequences are LNHDA and SQIVND (reference sequence). In the original analysis: Scientists estimated how many nucleated cells there were by amplifying reference gene primers. Sequencing used immunoSEQ multiplex PCR; TCRdb keeps in-frame clones, though not all of them. The DNA gave D and trimming, while V, J and clone size come from that table. The sample includes fewer than 150,000 clones, around 81% of them seen just once. J is TRBJ2-3 and V is TRBV19; D possibly corresponds to TRBD2 (6 bases). Sequenced material: peripheral blood. The receptor comes from a human donor in a cohort sampled during active COVID-19. As DNA, the CDR3 is TGTGCCAGTAGTAGCCGGGGTAGCGGAACAGATACGCAGTATTTT. Residues: CASSSRGSGTDTQYF.